These 26 T cell receptor beta chains originate from one sample sequenced in a study of cytomegalovirus exposure and HLA in healthy donors. The PCR ran on 60 Vbeta and 13 Jbeta primers. TCRdb keeps only in-frame clones here, not all; method: immunoSEQ multiplex PCR. Of about 180,000 clones in the sample, 60% to 80% are singletons; the top ten hold 13%. What was sequenced was PBMCs. The receptors come from a woman aged 50 to 60 in good health and CMV-seropositive.

The chain links TRBV6-5 to TRBJ2-5; TRBD1 matches 8 bases. The tail of the sequence fits TRBJ2-7 better, so the J call may be wrong. Germline CDR1 is MNHEY and CDR2 is SVGAGI. The CDR3 covers 14 residues. The CDR3, as DNA: TGTGCCAGCAGTTCGGGACAGGAGGCCCACGAGCAGTACTTC. Its translation is CASSSGQEAHEQYF.

The chain is built from TRBV5-4 and TRBJ2-7; tentatively, D is TRBD1 (5 bases). Germline CDR1 is SGHNT and CDR2 is YYREEE (reference sequence). The CDR3 is made up of 12 amino acids. V lost 3 bases, J lost 3 bases, and 7 bases lay in between. DNA for the CDR3: TGTGCCAGCAGCTATACAGGCTACGAGCAGTACTTC. It codes for CASSYTGYEQYF.

The rearrangement joins TRBV5-6 to TRBJ2-3; D call uncertain. V dropped 2 bases and J dropped 1 base, with 11 bases sitting between them. Germline lookup yields CDR1 SGHDT and CDR2 YYEEEE. The CDR3 totals 15 residues. CDR3 amino acids: CASSFSLQRTDTQYF. DNA for the CDR3: TGTGCCAGCAGCTTTTCCCTACAGCGCACAGATACGCAGTATTTT.

The chain employs TRBV19 and TRBJ1-5; tentative D call: TRBD1 (6 bases). The CDR3 runs 13 residues. Germline CDR1 reads LNHDA; CDR2 reads SQIVND (reference sequence). V shed 5 bases and J shed 7 bases, with 12 bases lying between them. The CDR3 protein is CASSLQGEQPQHF. As DNA, the CDR3 is TGTGCCAGTAGTCTACAGGGAGAACAGCCCCAGCATTTT.

Only a few counts were recorded for this clone. The gene calls are TRBV6-5 and TRBJ1-5; D remains unclear. CDR3 length equals 15 residues. CDR1 is MNHEY, CDR2 SVGAGI, per germline. With 6 bases removed from V and 0 bases from J, the gap between germline ends came to 12 bases. The CDR3 loop reads CASRGSGVSNQPQHF. The CDR3 DNA is TGTGCCAGCAGGGGGAGTGGGGTTAGCAATCAGCCCCAGCATTTT.

For this clone: Other DNA sequences in this sample translate to the same CDR3. The V and J genes are TRBV9 and TRBJ2-7, with TRBD1 as a possible D gene (5 bases). The CDR3 has 14 amino acids. Per the germline V gene, CDR1 is SGDLS and CDR2 is YYNGEE. V was shortened by 0 bases and J by 0 bases, with 7 bases between the two germline ends. In DNA, the CDR3 is TGTGCCAGCAGCGTAGCTCAGGGCTCCTACGAGCAGTACTTC. Its protein product is CASSVAQGSYEQYF.

The chain couples TRBV11-1 to TRBJ2-7, with a possible D match to TRBD2 (5 bases). The CDR3 is 14 residues long. Germline CDR1 is SGHAT and CDR2 is FQDESV (reference sequence). V was cut by 2 bases and J by 0 bases, with 8 bases left in between. This CDR3 is CASSLSGFSYEQYF. The DNA of the CDR3 is TGTGCCAGCAGCTTATCGGGGTTCTCCTACGAGCAGTACTTC.

CDR3 nucleotide sequence: TGTGCCAGCAGCTTCGACAGGAACACTGAAGCTTTCTTT. Amino acid sequence: CASSFDRNTEAFF. V is TRBV5-4 and J is TRBJ1-1, with D tentatively TRBD1 (5 bases). The CDR3 totals 13 residues. In germline, CDR1 is SGHNT, CDR2 YYREEE (reference sequence). V was clipped by 2 bases and J by 1 base, with 6 bases between them.

V is TRBV6-1 and J is TRBJ1-3; D is undetermined. Germline CDR1 is MNHNS and CDR2 is SASEGT. CDR3 length: 17 residues. V was clipped by 3 bases and J by 0 bases, with 15 bases between them. The CDR3 bases are TGTGCCAGCAGTGACCCAACTCGAAGTATCTCTGGAAACACCATATATTTT. Its translation: CASSDPTRSISGNTIYF.

This clone has a handful of counts. The rearrangement links TRBV5-4 to TRBJ1-1; D gene ambiguous. Between the trimmed V and J ends, which lost 0 bases and 0 bases, there was a span of 9 bases. From germline, CDR1 is SGHNT and CDR2 YYREEE (reference sequence). CDR3 length equals 15 residues. In DNA, the CDR3 is TGTGCCAGCAGCTTGGAAGCCGGGATGAACACTGAAGCTTTCTTT. The encoded protein is CASSLEAGMNTEAFF.

The gene calls are TRBV9 and TRBJ1-2; 8 positions match TRBD1. The CDR3 runs to 17 residues. The V gene's germline CDR1 is SGDLS and CDR2 YYNGEE. With V trimmed by 4 bases and J by 3 bases, 14 bases remained unmatched. The CDR3 DNA reads TGTGCCAGCAGCACCACCGGACAGGGTGGGGGTGACTATGGCTACACCTTC. Encoded protein: CASSTTGQGGGDYGYTF.

This sequence joins TRBV4-1 and TRBJ1-6; D is undetermined. The V gene lost 0 bases and the J gene lost 10 bases, with 16 bases spanning the gap. Germline CDR1 MGHRA, CDR2 YSYEKL. The CDR3 totals 16 residues. The CDR3 region has the DNA TGCGCCAGCAGCCAAGAAAGTACAGTAGTCGGATCACCCCTCCACTTT. This codes for CASSQESTVVGSPLHF.

The chain joins TRBV4-1 to TRBJ2-1; TRBD2 agrees at 13 bases. Per the germline V gene, CDR1 is MGHRA and CDR2 is YSYEKL. V gave up 0 bases and J gave up 7 bases; unmatched junction bases: 6. The CDR3 sequence is 17 residues long. The CDR3 bases are TGCGCCAGCAGCCAAGATGGGTGGACTAGCGGGGGAAATGAGCAGTTCTTC. This encodes CASSQDGWTSGGNEQFF.

The chain recombines TRBV29-1 with TRBJ1-2; 11 bases are shared with TRBD1. CDR3 size: 15 residues. V lost 6 bases and J lost 5; bases outside the gene matches: 11. Germline values: CDR1 SQVTM, CDR2 ANQGSEA. CDR3 sequence reads: CSVGGGQGDSYGYTF. CDR3 nucleotides: TGCAGCGTGGGCGGGGGACAGGGGGATTCTTATGGCTACACCTTC.

The rearrangement joins TRBV18 to TRBJ1-2, with 7 positions matching TRBD1. The germline V gene encodes CDR1 KGHSH and CDR2 LQKENI. V was clipped by 3 bases and J by 4 bases; unmatched bases: 5. The CDR3 contains 14 residues. The CDR3 sequence is CASSPGAGGYGYTF. The CDR3 nucleotides read TGTGCCAGCTCACCTGGGGCAGGGGGCTATGGCTACACCTTC.

This chain connects TRBV2 to TRBJ2-7; D is undetermined. The CDR3 loop spans 16 amino acids. Germline V gene sequence: CDR1 SNHLY, CDR2 FYNNEI. Trimming removed 5 bases from V and 5 bases from J, with 22 bases in between. CDR3 DNA sequence: TGTGCCAGCAGTAACGGAACCGGGTCCCCTATGGACGAGCAGTACTTC. Encoded protein: CASSNGTGSPMDEQYF. Looking up the rest from reference TRBV2 and TRBJ2-7 gives the full variable domain: EPEVTQTPSHQVTQMGQEVILRCVPISNHLYFYWYRQILGQKVEFLVSFYNNEISEKSEIFDDQFSVERPDGSNFTLKIRSTKLEDSAMYFCASSNGTGSPMDEQYFGPGTRLTVT.

This clone was counted a few times. J is TRBJ2-7 and V is TRBV7-9; 7 bases are a match to TRBD1. The J segment lost 5 bases and the V segment lost 5 bases, leaving 9 bases of the junction unmatched. The CDR3 sequence is 14 residues long. Germline CDR1 and CDR2: SEHNR and FQNEAQ (reference sequence). The CDR3 loop reads CASSPPTTGDEQYF. The CDR3 coding sequence is TGTGCCAGCAGCCCCCCAACAACAGGGGACGAGCAGTACTTC.

This clone has just one count. The V gene is TRBV30, the J gene TRBJ2-7; TRBD1 matches 7 bases. There are 16 residues in the CDR3. The germline V gene encodes CDR1 GTSNPN and CDR2 SVGIG (reference sequence). With V trimmed by 7 bases and J by 2 bases, 17 bases remained unmatched. The CDR3 region is CASTPHTGVGTYEQYF. DNA for the CDR3: TGTGCCTCCACCCCCCACACAGGGGTGGGTACCTACGAGCAGTACTTC. The full variable domain, completed using reference TRBV30 and TRBJ2-7, is SQTIHQWPATLVQPVGSPLSLECTVEGTSNPNLYWYRQAAGRGLQLLFYSVGIGQISSEVPQNLSASRPQDRQFILSSKKLLLSDSGFYLCASTPHTGVGTYEQYFGPGTRLTVT.

This clone was counted only a few times. This chain connects TRBV15 to TRBJ1-2; the match to TRBD1 covers 9 bases. Germline assignment: CDR1 LNHNV and CDR2 YYDKDF (reference sequence). After removal of 2 bases from V and 5 bases from J, the junction contained 9 bases not matched to a gene. The CDR3 extends over 16 amino acids. The CDR3 region is CATSRLEGQGRYGYTF. The CDR3 DNA follows: TGTGCCACCAGCAGATTAGAAGGACAGGGGAGGTATGGCTACACCTTC.

The chain couples TRBV6-5 to TRBJ1-1, with 7 bases aligning to TRBD1. With V trimmed by 6 bases and J by 0 bases, 4 bases remained unmatched. CDR1 MNHEY and CDR2 SVGAGI come from the germline V gene. This CDR3 comprises 14 residues. The CDR3 nucleotides are TGTGCCAGCAGCGACAGGGCAATGAACACTGAAGCTTTCTTT. The encoded protein is CASSDRAMNTEAFF.

The CDR3 coding sequence is TGCGCCAGCAGCCGATTGACGGGACACTCCTACGAGCAGTACTTC. Its protein is CASSRLTGHSYEQYF. This chain joins TRBV4-1 and TRBJ2-7; D might be TRBD1 (6 bases). Trimming left V 4 bases short and J 0 bases short, with 13 bases between. Germline CDR1 MGHRA, CDR2 YSYEKL. The CDR3 covers 15 residues.

The rearrangement joins TRBV29-1 to TRBJ2-7, with TRBD2 matching 7 bases. V trimming: 4 bases; J trimming: 0 bases; junction bases outside the gene matches: 6. Germline-derived CDR1 and CDR2 are SQVTM and ANQGSEA. CDR3 size: 14 residues. DNA for the CDR3: TGCAGCGTTGCGGTCGGCGGGGGCTCCTACGAGCAGTACTTC. Protein product: CSVAVGGGSYEQYF.

The chain has TRBV19 and TRBJ2-2, with 8 bases matching TRBD1. The CDR3 spans 14 residues. V lost 5 bases and J lost 6; bases outside the gene matches: 5. CDR1 and CDR2 (germline): LNHDA, SQIVND (reference sequence). This CDR3 reads CASSDRGGAGELFF. CDR3 in DNA: TGTGCCAGTAGTGACAGGGGTGGTGCCGGGGAGCTGTTTTTT.

The rearrangement joins TRBV6-1 to TRBJ2-5; 12 bases map to TRBD2. The CDR3 sequence is 14 residues long. Germline V gives CDR1 MNHNS, CDR2 SASEGT. V lost 6 bases, J lost 3 bases, and 2 bases stayed unmatched. The CDR3: CASSRLAGEETQYF. The DNA for the CDR3 is TGTGCCAGCAGCAGACTAGCGGGAGAAGAGACCCAGTACTTC.

This rearrangement joins TRBV27 to TRBJ2-7; TRBD2 might be the D (6 bases). The CDR3 spans 16 residues. Germline CDR1 MNHEY, CDR2 SMNVEV (reference sequence). The V end lost 3 bases, the J end lost 1 base, and 16 bases lay between the germline ends. CDR3 DNA sequence: TGTGCCAGCAGTTTGTCACCCGGGACTCATTCCTACGAGCAGTACTTC. Protein: CASSLSPGTHSYEQYF.

The chain has TRBV5-1 and TRBJ2-2; TRBD2 might be the D (5 bases). CDR1 and CDR2 from the germline V gene are SGHRS and YFSETQ. The V end was cut by 0 bases, the J end by 3 bases, with 15 bases between. This CDR3 is 17 amino acids long. CDR3 in DNA: TGCGCCAGCAGCTTGGGCGGTGGTTCGGGATACACCGGGGAGCTGTTTTTT. Translated, it gives CASSLGGGSGYTGELFF.